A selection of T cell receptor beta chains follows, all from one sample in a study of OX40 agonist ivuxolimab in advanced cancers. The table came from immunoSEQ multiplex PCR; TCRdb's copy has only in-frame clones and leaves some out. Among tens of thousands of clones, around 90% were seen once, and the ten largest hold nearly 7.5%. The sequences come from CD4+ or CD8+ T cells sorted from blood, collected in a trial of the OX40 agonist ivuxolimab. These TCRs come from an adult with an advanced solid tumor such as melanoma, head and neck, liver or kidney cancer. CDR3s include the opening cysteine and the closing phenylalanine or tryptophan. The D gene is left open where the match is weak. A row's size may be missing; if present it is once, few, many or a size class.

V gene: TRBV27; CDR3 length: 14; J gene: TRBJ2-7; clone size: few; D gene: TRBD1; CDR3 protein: CASSLRDRGYEQYF; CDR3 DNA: TGTGCCAGCAGTCTCCGGGACAGGGGATACGAGCAGTACTTC
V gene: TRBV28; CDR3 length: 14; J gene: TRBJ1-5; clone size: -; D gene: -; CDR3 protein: CASSLQGWDQPQHF; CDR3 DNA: TGTGCCAGCAGTTTACAGGGCTGGGATCAGCCCCAGCATTTT
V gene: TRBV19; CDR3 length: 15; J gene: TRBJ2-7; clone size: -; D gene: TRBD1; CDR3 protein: CASSMAGTGGHEQYF; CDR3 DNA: TGTGCCAGTAGTATGGCCGGGACAGGGGGCCACGAGCAGTACTTC
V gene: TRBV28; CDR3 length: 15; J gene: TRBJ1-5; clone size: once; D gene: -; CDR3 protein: CASSLQGTSNQPQHF; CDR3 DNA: TGTGCCAGCAGTTTACAGGGGACTAGCAATCAGCCCCAGCATTTT
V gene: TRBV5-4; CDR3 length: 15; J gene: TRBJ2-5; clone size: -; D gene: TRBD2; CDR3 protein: CASSRTSGSGETQYF; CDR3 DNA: TGTGCCAGCAGCCGGACTAGCGGGAGTGGGGAGACCCAGTACTTC
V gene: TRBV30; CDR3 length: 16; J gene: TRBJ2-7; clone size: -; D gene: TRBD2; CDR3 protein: CACHDETGGFSYEQYF; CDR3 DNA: TGTGCCTGCCACGACGAGACGGGGGGTTTCTCCTACGAGCAGTACTTC
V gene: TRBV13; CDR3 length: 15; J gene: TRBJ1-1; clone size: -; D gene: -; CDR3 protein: CASSLWAAENTEAFF; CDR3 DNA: TGTGCCAGCAGCTTATGGGCGGCGGAGAACACTGAAGCTTTCTTT
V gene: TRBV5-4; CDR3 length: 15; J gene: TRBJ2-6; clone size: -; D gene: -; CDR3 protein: CASSLDSSGANVLTF; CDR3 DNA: TGTGCCAGCAGCTTGGACAGCTCTGGGGCCAACGTCCTGACTTTC
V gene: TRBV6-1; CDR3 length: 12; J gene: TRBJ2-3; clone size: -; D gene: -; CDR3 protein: CASRETTDTQYF; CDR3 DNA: TGTGCCAGCAGGGAGACGACAGATACGCAGTATTTT
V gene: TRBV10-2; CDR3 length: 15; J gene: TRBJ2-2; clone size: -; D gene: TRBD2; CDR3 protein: CASSDIGGDTGELFF; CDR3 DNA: TGCGCCAGCAGTGACATTGGGGGGGACACCGGGGAGCTGTTTTTT
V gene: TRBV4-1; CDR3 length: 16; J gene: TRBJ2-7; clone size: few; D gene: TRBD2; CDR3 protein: CASSPRALAGVGEQYF; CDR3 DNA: TGCGCCAGCAGCCCGCGTGCACTAGCGGGAGTCGGCGAGCAGTACTTC
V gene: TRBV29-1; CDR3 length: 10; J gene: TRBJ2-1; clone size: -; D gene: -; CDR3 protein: CSVETHEQFF; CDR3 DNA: TGCAGCGTTGAGACCCATGAGCAGTTCTTC
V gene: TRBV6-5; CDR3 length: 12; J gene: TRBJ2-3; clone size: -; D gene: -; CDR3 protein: CASSYGSDTQYF; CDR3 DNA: TGTGCCAGCAGTTACGGGTCAGATACGCAGTATTTT
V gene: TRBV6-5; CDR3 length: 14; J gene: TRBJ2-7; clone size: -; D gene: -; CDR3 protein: CASSYYAGNYEQYF; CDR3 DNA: TGTGCCAGCAGTTACTACGCCGGGAACTACGAGCAGTACTTC
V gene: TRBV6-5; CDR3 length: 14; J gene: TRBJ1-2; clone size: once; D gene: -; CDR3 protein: CASSYSGVNYGYTF; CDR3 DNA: TGTGCCAGCAGTTACTCAGGGGTTAACTATGGCTACACCTTC
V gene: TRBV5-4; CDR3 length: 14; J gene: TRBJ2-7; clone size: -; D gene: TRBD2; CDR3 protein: CASSPGEGINEQYF; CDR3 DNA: TGTGCCAGCAGCCCCGGGGAGGGTATAAACGAGCAGTACTTC
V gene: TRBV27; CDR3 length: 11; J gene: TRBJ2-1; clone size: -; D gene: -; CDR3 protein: CATSLGDEQFF; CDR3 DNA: TGTGCCACTTCCCTGGGGGATGAGCAGTTCTTC
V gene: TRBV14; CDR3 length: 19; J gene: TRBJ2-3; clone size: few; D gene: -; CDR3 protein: CASSQDVRNPYTSTDTQYF; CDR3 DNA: TGTGCCAGCAGCCAAGATGTGCGTAATCCATACACTAGCACAGATACGCAGTATTTT
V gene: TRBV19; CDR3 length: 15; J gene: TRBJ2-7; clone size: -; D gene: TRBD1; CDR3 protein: CASSIPQGATHEQYF; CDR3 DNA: TGTGCCAGTAGTATCCCGCAGGGGGCGACCCACGAGCAGTACTTC